Shown below are 7 T cell receptor beta chains from a single sample sequenced in a study of T cell repertoires in cytomegalovirus infection. No antigen has been assigned to these receptors. TCRdb independently ran MiXCR on the reads; one entry per CDR3 protein. The sample records approximately 300,000 distinct CDR3 sequences, 25% being singletons. The sequenced sample was cultured PBMCs, obtained from culture after CMV antigen stimulation. Receptor source: a human donor in good health (CMV status not recorded). Some clones in this sample may be carry-over from other donors' samples.

The chain combines TRBV6-5 with TRBJ1-1; D ambiguous. CDR1 and CDR2 from the germline V gene are MNHEY and SVGAGI. The germline V and J ends were trimmed by 5 bases and 11 bases, with 15 bases remaining between them. The CDR3 is 12 residues long. The DNA of the CDR3 is TGTGCCAGCAGTCAAAACACCGGGCATGCTTTCTTT. Amino acids: CASSQNTGHAFF.

The J gene is TRBJ2-1, the V gene TRBV6-8, with D possibly TRBD2 on 6 matching bases. This CDR3 has 15 residues. Trimming removed 2 bases at V and 8 bases at J, with 16 bases between. The germline CDR1 and CDR2 sequences are MNHGY and SAAAGT. In DNA form, the CDR3 reads TGTGCCAGCAGTTACCTTGCCTCGGGAGCTCATGAGCAGTTCTTC. Translating it yields CASSYLASGAHEQFF.

This clonotype was picked up many times. The chain has TRBV7-2 and TRBJ2-7; TRBD2 matches at 15 bases. This CDR3 region has 20 residues. In germline, CDR1 is SGHTA, CDR2 FQGNSA. V shed 4 bases and J 2 bases; nucleotides not matched to a gene: 15. The CDR3 sequence is CASSSSPRTSGRASTYEQYV. The CDR3 DNA sequence: TGTGCCAGCAGCTCTAGCCCCAGGACTAGCGGGAGGGCCTCCACCTACGAGCAGTACGTC.

This clonotype was observed a few times. The rearrangement links TRBV4-1 to TRBJ2-5, with 7 bases that match TRBD1. The CDR3 extends over 15 amino acids. CDR1 and CDR2 (germline): MGHRA, YSYEKL. V shed 1 base and J 5 bases; nucleotides not matched to a gene: 7. CDR3 DNA sequence: TGCGCCAGCAGCCAAGCTAGGGGGCGCGGTGAGACCCAGTACTTC. Its protein product is CASSQARGRGETQYF.

J is TRBJ2-7 and V is TRBV29-1, with D possibly TRBD2 on 6 matching bases. Trimming removed 4 bases from V and 9 bases from J, with 19 bases in between. The germline CDR1 and CDR2 sequences are SQVTM and ANQGSEA. The CDR3 sequence is 13 residues long. The CDR3: CSVVEREPPAQYF. The CDR3 DNA is TGCAGCGTTGTGGAACGGGAGCCCCCGGCGCAGTACTTC.

The V gene is TRBV12-3 or TRBV12-4, the J gene TRBJ2-7; 7 positions agree with TRBD1. The V segment lost 3 bases and the J segment 3 bases; nucleotides outside the gene matches: 2. The CDR3 contains 13 residues. CDR3 amino acids: CASSFRTGYEQYF. CDR3 nucleotide sequence: TGTGCCAGCAGTTTCCGGACAGGCTACGAGCAGTACTTC.

V and J are TRBV29-1 and TRBJ1-1, with D possibly matching TRBD1 (6 bases). From germline, CDR1 is SQVTM and CDR2 ANQGSEA. The CDR3 covers 17 residues. V was cut by 4 bases and J by 3 bases, with 24 bases left in between. CDR3 residues: CSVVGLAGVGRDTEAFF. CDR3 sequence (DNA): TGCAGCGTTGTCGGTTTGGCAGGGGTAGGGAGGGACACTGAAGCTTTCTTT. The full variable domain, rest sourced from reference TRBV29-1 and TRBJ1-1, is SAVISQKPSRDICQRGTSLTIQCQVDSQVTMMFWYRQQPGQSLTLIATANQGSEATYESGFVIDKFPISRPNLTFSTLTVSNMSPEDSSIYLCSVVGLAGVGRDTEAFFGQGTRLTVV.